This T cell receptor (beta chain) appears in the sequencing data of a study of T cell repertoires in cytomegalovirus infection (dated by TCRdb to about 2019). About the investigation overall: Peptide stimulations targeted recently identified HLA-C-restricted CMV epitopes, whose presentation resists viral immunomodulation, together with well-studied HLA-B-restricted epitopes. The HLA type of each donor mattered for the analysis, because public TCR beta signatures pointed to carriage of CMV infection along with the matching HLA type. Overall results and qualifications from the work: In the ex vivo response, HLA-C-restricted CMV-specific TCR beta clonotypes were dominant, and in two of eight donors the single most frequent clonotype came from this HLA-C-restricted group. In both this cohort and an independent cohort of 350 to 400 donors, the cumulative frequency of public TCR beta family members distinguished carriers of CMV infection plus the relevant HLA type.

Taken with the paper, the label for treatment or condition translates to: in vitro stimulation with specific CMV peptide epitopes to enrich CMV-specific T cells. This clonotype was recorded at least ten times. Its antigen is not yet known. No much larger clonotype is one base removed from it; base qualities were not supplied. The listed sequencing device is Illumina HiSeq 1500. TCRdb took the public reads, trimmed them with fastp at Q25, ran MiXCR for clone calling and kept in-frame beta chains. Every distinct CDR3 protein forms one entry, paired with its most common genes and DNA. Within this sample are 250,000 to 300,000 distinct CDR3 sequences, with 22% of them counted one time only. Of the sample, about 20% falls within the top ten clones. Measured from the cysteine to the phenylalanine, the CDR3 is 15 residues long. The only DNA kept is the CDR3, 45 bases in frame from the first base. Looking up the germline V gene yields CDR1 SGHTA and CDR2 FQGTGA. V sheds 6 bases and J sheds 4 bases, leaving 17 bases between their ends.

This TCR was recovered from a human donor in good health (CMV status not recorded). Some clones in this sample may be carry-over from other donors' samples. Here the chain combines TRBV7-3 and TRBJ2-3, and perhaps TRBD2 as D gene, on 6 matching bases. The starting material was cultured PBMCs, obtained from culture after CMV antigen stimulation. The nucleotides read TGTGCCAGCAGAGCAAGTGGAGGGCCCGCAGATACGCAGTATTTT. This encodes CASRASGGPADTQYF.